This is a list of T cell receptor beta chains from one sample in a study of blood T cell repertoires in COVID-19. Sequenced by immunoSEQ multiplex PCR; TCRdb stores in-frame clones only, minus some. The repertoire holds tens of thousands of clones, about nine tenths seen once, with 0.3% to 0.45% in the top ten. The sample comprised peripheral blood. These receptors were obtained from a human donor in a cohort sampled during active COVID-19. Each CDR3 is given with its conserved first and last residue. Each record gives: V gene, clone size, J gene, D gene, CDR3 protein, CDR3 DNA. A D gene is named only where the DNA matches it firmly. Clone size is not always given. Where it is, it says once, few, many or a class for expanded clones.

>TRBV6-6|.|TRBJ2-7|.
CASTDRGGYEQYF
TGTGCCAGCACCGATAGGGGGGGCTACGAGCAGTACTTC
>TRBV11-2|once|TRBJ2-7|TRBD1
CASSSPGGFGYEQYF
TGTGCCAGCAGCTCGCCAGGGGGCTTTGGGTACGAGCAGTACTTC
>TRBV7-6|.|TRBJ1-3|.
CASSPIVEGGNTIYF
TGTGCCAGCAGCCCGATAGTAGAGGGTGGAAACACCATATATTTT
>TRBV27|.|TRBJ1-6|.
CASSYAYNSPLHF
TGTGCCAGCAGCTACGCGTATAATTCACCCCTCCACTTT
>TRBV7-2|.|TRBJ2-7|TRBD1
CASSPTGQTFYEQYF
TGTGCCAGCAGCCCAACGGGACAGACTTTTTACGAGCAGTACTTC
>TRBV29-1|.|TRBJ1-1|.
CSVEGQPMNTEAFF
TGCAGCGTTGAAGGACAGCCCATGAACACTGAAGCTTTCTTT
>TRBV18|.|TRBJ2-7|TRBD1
CASSPRPGQGTSYEQYF
TGTGCCAGCTCACCACGACCCGGACAGGGGACCTCCTACGAGCAGTACTTC
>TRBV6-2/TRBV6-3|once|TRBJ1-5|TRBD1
CASSSWDRGNQPQHF
TGTGCCAGCAGTAGCTGGGACAGGGGGAATCAGCCCCAGCATTTT
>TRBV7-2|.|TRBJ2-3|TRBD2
CASSLVLAGGNTQYF
TGTGCCAGCAGCTTAGTGCTAGCGGGGGGCAATACGCAGTATTTT
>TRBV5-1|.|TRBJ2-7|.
CASSLLGASSYEQYF
TGCGCCAGCAGCTTGTTAGGGGCCTCCTCCTACGAGCAGTACTTC
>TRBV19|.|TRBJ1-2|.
CASSIRMYSDGYTF
TGTGCCAGTAGTATACGGATGTATAGCGATGGCTACACCTTC
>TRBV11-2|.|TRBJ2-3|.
CASSLRRGGGTTDTQYF
TGTGCCAGCAGCTTAAGGCGAGGGGGAGGGACCACAGATACGCAGTATTTT
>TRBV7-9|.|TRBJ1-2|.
CASSLVGVRDYGYTF
TGTGCCAGCAGCTTAGTCGGGGTACGGGACTATGGCTACACCTTC
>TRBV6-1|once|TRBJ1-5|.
CASSEFVQPQHF
TGTGCCAGCAGTGAGTTCGTTCAGCCCCAGCATTTT
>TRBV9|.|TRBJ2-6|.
CASSVEGGGANVLTF
TGTGCCAGCAGCGTAGAAGGCGGTGGGGCCAACGTCCTGACTTTC
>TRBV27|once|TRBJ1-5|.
CASSLRGDSNQPQHF
TGTGCCAGCAGTTTGCGCGGTGATAGCAATCAGCCCCAGCATTTT
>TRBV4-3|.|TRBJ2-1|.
CASSQDISATSEQFF
TGCGCCAGCAGCCAAGATATATCCGCGACTAGTGAGCAGTTCTTC
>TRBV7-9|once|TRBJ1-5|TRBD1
CASSLSGQGFNQPQHF
TGTGCCAGCAGCCTATCGGGACAGGGGTTCAATCAGCCCCAGCATTTT
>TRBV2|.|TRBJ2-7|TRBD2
CASLAGDTYEQYF
TGTGCCAGCTTAGCGGGGGATACCTACGAGCAGTACTTC
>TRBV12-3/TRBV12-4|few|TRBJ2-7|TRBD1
CASRSRTGFEQYF
TGTGCCAGCAGATCCCGGACAGGGTTCGAGCAGTACTTC
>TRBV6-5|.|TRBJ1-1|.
CASSSPGVNTEAFF
TGTGCCAGCAGCAGCCCAGGGGTGAACACTGAAGCTTTCTTT
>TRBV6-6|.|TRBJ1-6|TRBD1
CASSSPRDRGDSPLHF
TGTGCCAGCAGTTCTCCGCGGGACAGGGGGGACTCACCCCTCCACTTT
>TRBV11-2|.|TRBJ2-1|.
CASSPSVWGRMREQFF
TGTGCCAGCAGCCCCTCGGTGTGGGGGCGTATGCGTGAGCAGTTCTTC
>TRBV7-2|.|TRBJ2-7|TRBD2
CASSFTPSGEQYF
TGTGCCAGCAGCTTTACCCCTAGCGGGGAGCAGTACTTC
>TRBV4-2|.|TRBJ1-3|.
CASSPTQVVAGNTIYF
TGTGCCAGCAGCCCTACTCAGGTTGTGGCTGGAAACACCATATATTTT
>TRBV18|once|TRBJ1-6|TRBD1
CASSLGQAGNSPLHF
TGTGCCAGCTCACTAGGACAGGCAGGGAATTCACCCCTCCACTTT
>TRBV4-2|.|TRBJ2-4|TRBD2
CASSQGLAGPVAKNIQYF
TGTGCCAGCAGCCAAGGGCTAGCGGGGCCCGTAGCCAAAAACATTCAGTACTTC
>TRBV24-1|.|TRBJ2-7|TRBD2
CATSDWTSGSYEQYF
TGTGCCACCAGTGATTGGACTAGCGGGAGCTACGAGCAGTACTTC
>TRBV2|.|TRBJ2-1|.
CASTEWVRGNEQFF
TGTGCCAGCACTGAGTGGGTAAGGGGCAATGAGCAGTTCTTC
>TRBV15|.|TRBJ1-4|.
CATSRDETGRKLFF
TGTGCCACCAGCAGAGATGAGACGGGTAGAAAACTGTTTTTT
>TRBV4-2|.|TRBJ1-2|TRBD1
CASSQAGQGLNYGYTF
TGTGCCAGCAGCCAAGCGGGACAGGGGCTAAACTATGGCTACACCTTC
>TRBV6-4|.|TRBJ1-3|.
CASSDSPGTGNTIYF
TGTGCCAGCAGTGACTCCCCGGGGACTGGAAACACCATATATTTT
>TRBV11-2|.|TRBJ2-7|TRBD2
CASSLASWGTSDEQYF
TGTGCCAGCAGCTTAGCGTCATGGGGGACTAGCGACGAGCAGTACTTC
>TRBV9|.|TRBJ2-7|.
CASSVDSGAYEQYF
TGTGCCAGCAGCGTAGATTCAGGGGCCTACGAGCAGTACTTC
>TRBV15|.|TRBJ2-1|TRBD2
CATSRGSGGHYNEQFF
TGTGCCACCAGCAGGGGTAGCGGGGGGCACTACAATGAGCAGTTCTTC
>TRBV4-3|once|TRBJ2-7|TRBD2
CASSQDRTSVYEQYF
TGCGCCAGCAGCCAAGACAGGACTAGCGTTTACGAGCAGTACTTC
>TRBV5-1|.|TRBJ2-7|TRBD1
CASRDGTGLGEQYF
TGCGCCAGCAGAGACGGGACAGGGCTTGGAGAGCAGTACTTC
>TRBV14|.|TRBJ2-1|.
CASSSGLLRYNEQFF
TGTGCCAGCAGTAGTGGACTATTAAGGTACAATGAGCAGTTCTTC
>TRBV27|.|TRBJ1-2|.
CASSLMAGYYGYTF
TGTGCCAGCAGTTTAATGGCAGGTTACTATGGCTACACCTTC
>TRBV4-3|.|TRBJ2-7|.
CASRQDGSAYPYEQYF
TGCGCCAGCAGGCAAGACGGGTCAGCCTACCCCTACGAGCAGTACTTC
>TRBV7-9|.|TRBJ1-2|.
CASSLTGTTNGYTF
TGTGCCAGCAGCTTAACCGGGACAACAAATGGCTACACCTTC
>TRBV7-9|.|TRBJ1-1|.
CASSSQGWKGAFF
TGTGCCAGCAGCTCACAGGGATGGAAGGGAGCTTTCTTT
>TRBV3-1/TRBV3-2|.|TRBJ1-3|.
CASSQDNGNGNTIYF
TGTGCCAGCAGCCAAGATAACGGTAATGGAAACACCATATATTTT
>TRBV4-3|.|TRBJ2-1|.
CASSQDGGHSEQFF
TGCGCCAGCAGCCAAGATGGTGGCCACAGTGAGCAGTTCTTC
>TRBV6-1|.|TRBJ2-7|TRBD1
CASSLQGTTYEQYF
TGTGCCAGCAGTTTACAGGGGACGACCTACGAGCAGTACTTC
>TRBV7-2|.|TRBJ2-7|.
CASSLGGRNEQYF
TGTGCCAGCAGCTTAGGTGGGCGTAACGAGCAGTACTTC
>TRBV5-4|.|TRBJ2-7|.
CASSLVGADEQYF
TGTGCCAGCAGCTTGGTGGGGGCCGACGAGCAGTACTTC
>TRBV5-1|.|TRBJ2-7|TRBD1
CASSEAGTGLRGQYF
TGCGCCAGCAGCGAGGCCGGGACAGGGTTACGAGGGCAGTACTTC
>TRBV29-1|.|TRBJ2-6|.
CSALQVAGANVLTF
TGCAGCGCGTTACAGGTTGCTGGGGCCAACGTCCTGACTTTC
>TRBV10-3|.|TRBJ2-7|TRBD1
CAISESTGTYEQYF
TGTGCCATCAGTGAATCGACAGGGACCTACGAGCAGTACTTC
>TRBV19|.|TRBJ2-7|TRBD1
CASSTRQGGSYEQYF
TGTGCCAGTAGTACCAGACAGGGGGGCTCCTACGAGCAGTACTTC
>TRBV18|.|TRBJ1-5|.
CASSPQEQSRSQPQHF
TGTGCCAGCTCACCACAGGAACAGAGCAGATCGCAGCCCCAGCATTTT
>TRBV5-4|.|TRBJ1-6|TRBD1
CASSLGGANNSPLHF
TGTGCCAGCAGTTTAGGGGGCGCCAATAATTCACCCCTCCACTTT
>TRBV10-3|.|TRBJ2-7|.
CAISETGYEQYF
TGTGCCATCAGTGAAACAGGATACGAGCAGTACTTC
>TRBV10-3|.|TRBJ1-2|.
CAINPTATIF
TGTGCCATCAACCCGACAGCTACTATCTTC
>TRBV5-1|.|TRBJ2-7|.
CASTLVGGSTYEQYF
TGCGCCAGCACTCTGGTGGGGGGATCCACCTACGAGCAGTACTTC
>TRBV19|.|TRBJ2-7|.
CASNSRGLREQYF
TGTGCCAGTAACTCTAGAGGACTCCGCGAGCAGTACTTC
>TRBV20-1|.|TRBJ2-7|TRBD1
CSASETGGAYEQYF
TGCAGTGCTAGTGAGACAGGGGGCGCCTACGAGCAGTACTTC
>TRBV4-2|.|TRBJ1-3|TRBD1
CASSQGGQGSGNTIYF
TGTGCCAGCAGCCAAGGAGGACAGGGCTCTGGAAACACCATATATTTT
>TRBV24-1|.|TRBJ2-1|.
CATSDRGGARYNEQFF
TGTGCCACCAGTGATAGAGGGGGGGCCAGGTACAATGAGCAGTTCTTC